This entry describes one T cell receptor beta chain. In the original analysis: Reference gene primer amplification gave estimated nucleated cell counts. TCRdb's copy holds only in-frame clones and misses some; the assay was immunoSEQ multiplex PCR. V and J calls and clone size are copied from that table; D and trimming were computed from the DNA. The sample has about 37,000 clones, over 80% seen once. The sample originates from a study of blood T cell repertoires in COVID-19. Study-level information: Sites in the United States, Italy and Spain provided acute and convalescent COVID-19 samples. Nucleic acid was either cDNA or gDNA, and it came from T cells, B-cell-depleted T cells, or PBMCs.

The CDR3 sequence is 12 residues long. V gave up 2 bases and J gave up 9 bases, with 10 bases separating them. Germline V CDR1 and CDR2: MNHNS, SASEGT. The sequenced sample was peripheral blood. The chain employs TRBV6-1 and TRBJ2-5; unclear D gene. The sequence came from a human donor in a cohort sampled during active COVID-19. Here the CDR3 reads CASSERLQSQYF. Here the CDR3 DNA reads TGTGCCAGCAGTGAACGACTCCAATCCCAGTACTTC.